This entry is about one T cell receptor beta chain. Its antigen remains undetermined. Nothing much larger sits one base from this clone, and base qualities are not available. Based on the germline V gene (reference sequence), the CDR1 and CDR2 sequences are GTSNPN and SVGIG. Cut back by 0 bases and 1 base, the V and J ends lie 12 bases apart. Taken from cysteine to phenylalanine, the CDR3 has 15 residues. The DNA shown is the 45-base CDR3, in frame from base 1. Participants in the prospective study were enrolled through a virtual design, were aged roughly 18 to 100 years, and lived in roughly 24 United States geographic areas. In the prospective study, participants were assigned to cohorts based on the clinical history participants reported in a screening survey and a study questionnaire. For ImmuneRACE Cohort 3, a participant was defined as recovered based on two consecutive negative NP/OP PCR tests, clearance by a healthcare professional, or resolution of symptoms. In the prospective study, whole blood, serum and a nasopharyngeal or oropharyngeal swab were collected from each participant by mobile phlebotomists. Additional blood draws and questionnaires over an approximately two-month period could optionally be provided by prospective study participants. Blood samples from the prospective study were shipped frozen or at room temperature prior to DNA extraction.

The immunoSEQ Assay, a bias-controlled multiplex PCR, was used to amplify TCRbeta CDR3 regions from genomic DNA. Per the source publication's procedure: The number of nucleated cells in each sample was estimated from the amplification of reference gene primers within the assay. To quantify the absolute abundance of each unique TCRbeta CDR3 rearrangement, sequence reads were collapsed and filtered. Productive Simpson clonality was computed per sample as the square root of Simpson's diversity index over productive rearrangements. TCRdb limited this immuneACCESS table to in-frame rearrangements with V and J called. A share of clones is missing; checked studies link under half to unresolved V genes, and the rest is unexplained. V and J calls and clone size are those listed in that table; D and trimming were worked out from the DNA. The sample data list some 300,000 clones, and 87% of these were observed just once. Of the sample, approximately 1% falls within the top ten clones.

This entry belongs to a study of blood T cell repertoires in COVID-19 (dated by TCRdb to the early 2020s). About the investigation overall: Samples from collaborators originated in the United States, Italy and Spain and spanned both the acute and convalescent phases of COVID-19. The material from the prospective study consisted of cDNA or gDNA derived from T cells, B-cell-depleted T cells, or PBMCs. The dataset comprised deeply sampled blood TCRbeta repertoires from subjects exposed to, actively infected with, or recovered from COVID-19. The repertoires were made available in a free public database intended to serve as a resource for research on the immune response to SARS-CoV-2. Samples came from the ongoing ImmuneRACE study (first 160 participants) plus 1,254 subjects from 6 global collaborators. A de-identified subject ID, COVID-19 status, age in years and sex were almost always included in the sample metadata. HLA class I and class II types, where available, came from metadata supplied by the sample provider rather than from assay-based typing. What the study reported, not specific to this receptor: Clinical and demographic metadata were provided uncurated, with the amount varying by source and participant.

Sequencing was performed on PBMCs or T cells enriched from blood (not recorded which). The origin of this receptor is a woman aged 30 to 39 who had recovered from COVID-19. Recombination connected TRBV30 to TRBJ1-1; a tentative D match to TRBD1 spans 5 bases. The bases read TGTGCCTGGAGTGTCCTCCTTGGACAGAACACTGAAGCTTTCTTT. The resulting protein is CAWSVLLGQNTEAFF.